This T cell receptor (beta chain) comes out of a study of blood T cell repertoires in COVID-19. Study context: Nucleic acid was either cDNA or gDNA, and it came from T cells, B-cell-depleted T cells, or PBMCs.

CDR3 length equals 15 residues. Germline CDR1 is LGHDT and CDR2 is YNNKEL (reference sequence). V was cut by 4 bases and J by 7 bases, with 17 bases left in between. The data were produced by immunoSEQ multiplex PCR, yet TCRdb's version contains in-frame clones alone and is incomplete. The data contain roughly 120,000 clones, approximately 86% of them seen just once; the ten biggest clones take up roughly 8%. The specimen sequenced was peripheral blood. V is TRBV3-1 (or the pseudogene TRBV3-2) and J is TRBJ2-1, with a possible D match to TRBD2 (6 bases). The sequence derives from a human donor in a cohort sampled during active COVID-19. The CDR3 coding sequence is TGTGCCAGCAGCCCCCCACCAGCGGAGGGGAATGAGCAGTTCTTC. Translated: CASSPPPAEGNEQFF.